These T cell receptor beta chains were read from a single sample in a study of CD8 T cells in ankylosing spondylitis. TCRdb reanalysed the 5' RACE reads using MiXCR and keeps one entry per CDR3 protein. The sample has about 840,000 distinct CDR3 sequences, 12% seen once. Source material: blood, either unsorted or a sorted T cell fraction (not recorded which). Receptors originate from a male donor with ankylosing spondylitis. Both conserved end residues are part of each CDR3. The D gene is left open where the match is weak. Rows give clone size only sometimes, using once, few, many, or a class for an expanded clone.

16,TRBJ2-1,few,TRBV21-1,.,TGTGCCAGCAGCAAAGGAAATTCGACGGATCCAAGGGAGCAGTTCTTC,CASSKGNSTDPREQFF
15,TRBJ1-2,few,TRBV15,TRBD1,TGTGCCACCAGCAGAGAGGAGGGGGCGTGGTATGGCTACACCTTC,CATSREEGAWYGYTF
15,TRBJ2-7,.,TRBV9,.,TGTGCCAGCAGCCGGGGAGGACAGCTTAGAGGTGAGCAGTACTTC,CASSRGGQLRGEQYF
17,TRBJ2-1,.,TRBV6-1,.,TGTGCCAGGGTCCGGGACGGTCCAAGGAGGTCCTACAATGAGCAGTTCTTC,CARVRDGPRRSYNEQFF
13,TRBJ2-1,many,TRBV20-1,TRBD2,TGCAGTGCTAGGGGGACTAGCGACAATGAGCAGTTCTTC,CSARGTSDNEQFF
15,TRBJ2-7,.,TRBV11-2,.,TGTGCCAGCAGCTTAGATCTCGTCAGGAACTACGAGCAGTACTTC,CASSLDLVRNYEQYF
13,TRBJ1-1,few,TRBV20-1,.,TGCAGTGCTAATCAGTATAAAGCAGCTGAAGCTTTCTTT,CSANQYKAAEAFF
14,TRBJ1-5,many,TRBV20-1,TRBD1,TGCAGTGCTAGACGTGGGACAGCTAATCAGCCCCAGCATTTT,CSARRGTANQPQHF
14,TRBJ2-3,few,TRBV24-1,.,TGTGCCACCAGTGATAAAGTCAGCACAGATACGCAGTATTTT,CATSDKVSTDTQYF
14,TRBJ2-5,many,TRBV10-3,TRBD1,TGTGCCATCAGGAAAGAGACAGGGGAGGAGACCCAGTACTTC,CAIRKETGEETQYF
15,TRBJ2-6,few,TRBV28,.,TGTGCCAGCCGGACTGAGGGGTCTGGGGCCAACGTCCTGACTTTC,CASRTEGSGANVLTF
14,TRBJ2-5,few,TRBV20-1,.,TGCAGTGCTAGAGATGTGTCGGGATGGGAGACCCAGTACTTC,CSARDVSGWETQYF
14,TRBJ2-7,few,TRBV12-3/TRBV12-4,.,TGTGCCAGCAGTTTTGAGCTAAGCGACTACGAGCAGTACTTC,CASSFELSDYEQYF
13,TRBJ1-2,few,TRBV5-6,.,TGTGCCAGCAGCTTGAGACTCTACGATGGCTACACCTTC,CASSLRLYDGYTF
14,TRBJ2-1,few,TRBV30,TRBD2,TGTGCCTGGAGTGTGTACGAAGGGAGGGGTGAGCAGTTCTTC,CAWSVYEGRGEQFF
15,TRBJ2-6,.,TRBV7-2,.,TGTGCCAGCAGCAGGACTTTCTCTGGGGCCAACGTCCTGACTTTC,CASSRTFSGANVLTF
13,TRBJ1-2,few,TRBV6-1,.,TGTGCCAGCAGTGATGACAGGATCTATGGCTACACCTTC,CASSDDRIYGYTF
16,TRBJ2-1,.,TRBV20-1,TRBD2,TGCAGTGCTAGAGATCGCGCGCGACTAGCGAACAATGAGCAGTTCTTC,CSARDRARLANNEQFF
14,TRBJ2-7,few,TRBV18,.,TGTGCCAGCTCACCACCCACGAGAACGGACGAGCAGTACTTC,CASSPPTRTDEQYF